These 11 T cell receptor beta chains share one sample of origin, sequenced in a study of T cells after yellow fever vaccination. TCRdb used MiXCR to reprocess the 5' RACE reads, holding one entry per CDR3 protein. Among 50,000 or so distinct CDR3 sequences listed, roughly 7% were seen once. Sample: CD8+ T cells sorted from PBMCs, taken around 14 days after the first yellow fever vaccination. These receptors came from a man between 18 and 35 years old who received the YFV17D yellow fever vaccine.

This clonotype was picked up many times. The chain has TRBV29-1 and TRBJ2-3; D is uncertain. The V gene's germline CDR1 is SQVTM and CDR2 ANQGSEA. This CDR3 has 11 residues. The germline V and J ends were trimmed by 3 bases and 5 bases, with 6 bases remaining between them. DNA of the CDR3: TGCAGCGTTGAGAACGGAGATACGCAGTATTTT. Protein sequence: CSVENGDTQYF.

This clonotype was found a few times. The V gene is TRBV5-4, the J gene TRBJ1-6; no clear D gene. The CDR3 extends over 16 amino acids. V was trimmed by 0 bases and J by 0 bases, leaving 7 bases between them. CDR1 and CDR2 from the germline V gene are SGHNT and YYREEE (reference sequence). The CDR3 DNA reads TGTGCCAGCAGCTTGGGCGCCTACTCCTATAATTCACCCCTCCACTTT. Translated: CASSLGAYSYNSPLHF.

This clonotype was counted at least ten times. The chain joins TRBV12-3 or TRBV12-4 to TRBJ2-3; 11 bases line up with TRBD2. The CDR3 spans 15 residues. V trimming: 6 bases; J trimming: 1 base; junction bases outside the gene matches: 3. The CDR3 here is CASRKTSGGTDTQYF. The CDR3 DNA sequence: TGTGCCAGCAGGAAGACTAGCGGGGGCACAGATACGCAGTATTTT.

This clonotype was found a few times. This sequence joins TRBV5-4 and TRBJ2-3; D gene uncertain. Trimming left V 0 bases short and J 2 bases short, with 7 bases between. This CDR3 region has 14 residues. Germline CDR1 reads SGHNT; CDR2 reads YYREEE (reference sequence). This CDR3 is CASSLEYFTDTQYF. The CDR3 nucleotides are TGTGCCAGCAGCTTGGAGTACTTCACAGATACGCAGTATTTT. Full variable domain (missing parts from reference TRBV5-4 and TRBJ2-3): ETGVTQSPTHLIKTRGQQVTLRCSSQSGHNTVSWYQQALGQGPQFIFQYYREEENGRGNFPPRFSGLQFPNYSSELNVNALELDDSALYLCASSLEYFTDTQYFGPGTRLTVL.

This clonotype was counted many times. In DNA, the CDR3 is TGTGCCAGCAGATTTGACAGGGTAGTAGGCTACACCTTC. Translating gives CASRFDRVVGYTF. The J gene is TRBJ1-2, the V gene TRBV6-6, with 7 bases aligning to TRBD1. V was pared by 6 bases and J by 8 bases, with 9 bases of the junction left unmatched. Germline V gene sequence: CDR1 MNHNY, CDR2 SVGAGI (reference sequence). The CDR3 length is 13 residues.

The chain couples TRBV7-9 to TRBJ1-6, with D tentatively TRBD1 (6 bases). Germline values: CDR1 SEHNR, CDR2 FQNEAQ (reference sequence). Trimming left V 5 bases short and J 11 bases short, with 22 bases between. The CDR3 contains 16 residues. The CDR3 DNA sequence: TGTGCCAGCAGCCACTCGTTCCCCCATCAGGGGACACCCCTCCACTTT. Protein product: CASSHSFPHQGTPLHF.

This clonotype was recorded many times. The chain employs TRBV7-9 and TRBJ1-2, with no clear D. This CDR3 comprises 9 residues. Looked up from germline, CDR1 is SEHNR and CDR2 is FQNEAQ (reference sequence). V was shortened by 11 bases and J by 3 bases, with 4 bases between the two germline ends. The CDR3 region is CAGDYGYTF. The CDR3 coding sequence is TGTGCCGGCGACTATGGCTACACCTTC.

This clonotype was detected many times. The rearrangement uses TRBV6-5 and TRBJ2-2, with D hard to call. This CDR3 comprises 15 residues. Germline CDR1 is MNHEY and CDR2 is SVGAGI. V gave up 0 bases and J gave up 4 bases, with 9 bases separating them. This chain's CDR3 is CASSYSSSSTGELFF. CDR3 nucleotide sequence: TGTGCCAGCAGTTACTCCTCTTCGTCCACCGGGGAGCTGTTTTTT.

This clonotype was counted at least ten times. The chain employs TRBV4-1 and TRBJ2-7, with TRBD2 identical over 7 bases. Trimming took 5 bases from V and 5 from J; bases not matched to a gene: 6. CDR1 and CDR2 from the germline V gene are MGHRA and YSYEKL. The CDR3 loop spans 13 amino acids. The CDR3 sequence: CASSSGARHEQYF. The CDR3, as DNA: TGCGCCAGCAGCAGCGGGGCTCGCCACGAGCAGTACTTC.

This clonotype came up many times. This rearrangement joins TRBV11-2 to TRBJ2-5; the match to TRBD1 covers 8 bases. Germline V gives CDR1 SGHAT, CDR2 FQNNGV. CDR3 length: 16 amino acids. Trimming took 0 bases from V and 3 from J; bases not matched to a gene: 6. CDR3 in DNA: TGTGCCAGCAGCTTAGATGGCAGGGGGCGGGAAGAGACCCAGTACTTC. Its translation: CASSLDGRGREETQYF.

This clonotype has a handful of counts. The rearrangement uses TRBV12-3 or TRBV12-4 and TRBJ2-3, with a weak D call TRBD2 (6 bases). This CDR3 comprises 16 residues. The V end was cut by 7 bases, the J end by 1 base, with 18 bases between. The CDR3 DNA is TGTGCCAGCACTTTCCTGGAGCGGGTCGGCACAGATACGCAGTATTTT. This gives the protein CASTFLERVGTDTQYF.